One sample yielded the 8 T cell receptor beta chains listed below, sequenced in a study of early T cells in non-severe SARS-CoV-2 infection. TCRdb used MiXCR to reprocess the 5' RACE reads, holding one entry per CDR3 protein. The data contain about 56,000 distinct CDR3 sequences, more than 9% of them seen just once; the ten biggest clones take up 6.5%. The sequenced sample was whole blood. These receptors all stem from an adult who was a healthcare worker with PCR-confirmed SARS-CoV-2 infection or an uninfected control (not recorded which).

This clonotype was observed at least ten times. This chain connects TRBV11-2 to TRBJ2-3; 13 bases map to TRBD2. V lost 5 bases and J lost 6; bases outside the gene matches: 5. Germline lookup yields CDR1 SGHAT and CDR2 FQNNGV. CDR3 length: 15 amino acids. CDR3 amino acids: CASSLTSGRRDTQYF. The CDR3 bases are TGTGCCAGCAGCCTGACTAGCGGGAGGAGGGATACGCAGTATTTT.

CDR3 sequence reads: CSVENGNYGYTF. In DNA form, the CDR3 reads TGCAGCGTTGAAAACGGAAACTATGGCTACACCTTC. The V call is TRBV29-1, the J call TRBJ1-2; D ambiguous. Germline CDR1 and CDR2: SQVTM and ANQGSEA. This CDR3 is 12 amino acids long. Trimming took off 2 bases at V and 2 bases at J, with 6 bases between the two ends.

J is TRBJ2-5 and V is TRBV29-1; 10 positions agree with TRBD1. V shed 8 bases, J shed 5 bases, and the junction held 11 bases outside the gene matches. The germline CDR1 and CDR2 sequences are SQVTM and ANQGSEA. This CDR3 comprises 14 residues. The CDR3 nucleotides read TGCAGCCTCTCGACAGGGGGCGTAGGGGAGACCCAGTACTTC. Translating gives CSLSTGGVGETQYF. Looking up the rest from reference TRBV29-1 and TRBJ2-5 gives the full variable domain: SAVISQKPSRDICQRGTSLTIQCQVDSQVTMMFWYRQQPGQSLTLIATANQGSEATYESGFVIDKFPISRPNLTFSTLTVSNMSPEDSSIYLCSLSTGGVGETQYFGPGTRLLVL.

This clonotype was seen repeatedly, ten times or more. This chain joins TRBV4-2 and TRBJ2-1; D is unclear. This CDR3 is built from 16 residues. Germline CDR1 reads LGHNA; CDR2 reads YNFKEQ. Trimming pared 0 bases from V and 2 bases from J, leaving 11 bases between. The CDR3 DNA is TGTGCCAGCAGCCAAGAACTCGTGGGGACCTACAATGAGCAGTTCTTC. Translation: CASSQELVGTYNEQFF.

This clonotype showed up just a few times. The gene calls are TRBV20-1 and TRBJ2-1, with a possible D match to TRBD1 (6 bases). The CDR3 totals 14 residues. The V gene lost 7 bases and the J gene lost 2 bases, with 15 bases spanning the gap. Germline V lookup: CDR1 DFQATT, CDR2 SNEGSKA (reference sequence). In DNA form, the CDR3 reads TGCAGTGTTCGGACAGTTTCAGCCTACAATGAGCAGTTCTTC. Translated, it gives CSVRTVSAYNEQFF.

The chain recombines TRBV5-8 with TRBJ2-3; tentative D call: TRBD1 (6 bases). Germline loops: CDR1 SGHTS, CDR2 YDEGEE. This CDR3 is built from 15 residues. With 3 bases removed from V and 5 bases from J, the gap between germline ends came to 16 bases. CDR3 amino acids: CASSSSGTLGDTQYF. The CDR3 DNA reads TGTGCCAGCAGCTCGTCGGGGACACTCGGAGATACGCAGTATTTT. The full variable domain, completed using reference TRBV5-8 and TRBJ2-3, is EAGVTQSPTHLIKTRGQQATLRCSPISGHTSVYWYQQALGLGLQFLLWYDEGEERNRGNFPPRFSGRQFPNYSSELNVNALELEDSALYLCASSSSGTLGDTQYFGPGTRLTVL.

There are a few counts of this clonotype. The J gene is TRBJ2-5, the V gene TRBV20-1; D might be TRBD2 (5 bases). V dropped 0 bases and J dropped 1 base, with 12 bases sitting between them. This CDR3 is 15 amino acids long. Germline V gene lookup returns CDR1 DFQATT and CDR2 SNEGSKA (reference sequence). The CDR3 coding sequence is TGCAGTGCTAGAGACCAGCGGACCCTCCAAGAGACCCAGTACTTC. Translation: CSARDQRTLQETQYF.

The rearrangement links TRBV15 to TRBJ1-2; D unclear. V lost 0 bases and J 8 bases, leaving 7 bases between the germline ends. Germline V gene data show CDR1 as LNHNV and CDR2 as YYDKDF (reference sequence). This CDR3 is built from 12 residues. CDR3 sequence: CATSRDSRGYTF. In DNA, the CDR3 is TGTGCCACCAGCAGAGATTCAAGGGGCTACACCTTC.